This entry features one TCR beta chain sequence. Methods used by the authors: Cell counts per sample came from amplifying reference gene primers. The data were produced by immunoSEQ multiplex PCR, yet TCRdb's version contains in-frame clones alone and is incomplete. V, J and clone size are taken as reported in that table, and D and trimming were inferred from the DNA itself. The sample includes tens of thousands of clones, approximately 81% seen only once; the top ten take 16%. The sample belongs to a study of blood T cell repertoires in COVID-19. Study-wide background: From T cells, B-cell-depleted T cells, or PBMCs came the material, which was cDNA or gDNA.

Germline CDR1 is SQVTM and CDR2 is ANQGSEA. The CDR3 length is 15 residues. V shed 1 base, J shed 4 bases, and the junction held 3 bases outside the gene matches. Sequenced: peripheral blood. The V gene is TRBV29-1, the J gene TRBJ2-1; 11 positions match TRBD2. This receptor was obtained from a woman aged 60-75 years with acute or convalescent COVID-19. The CDR3 nucleotides are TGCAGCGTTGAAGTAGCGGGGGGGCGGTACAATGAGCAGTTCTTC. Translation: CSVEVAGGRYNEQFF.